This T cell receptor (beta chain) derives from a study of CD8 T cells in Susac syndrome. Study results and limitations: In total CD8+ repertoires, approximately 17 Susac-specific public clones were found, and roughly 5 in CD8+ TEMRA repertoires.

Looked up from germline, CDR1 is LNHDA and CDR2 is SQIVND (reference sequence). This CDR3 is 15 amino acids long. J was trimmed by 1 base and V by 5 bases; bases with no gene match: 3. Concerning this clonotype itself: What it recognizes is unknown.

The RNA input was about 0.5 to 1 ug, and it was reverse transcribed with random hexamers. A single record per CDR3 protein comes from TCRdb applying MiXCR to the immunoSEQ multiplex PCR reads. The sample consists of nearly 110,000 distinct CDR3 sequences, approximately 94% of them appearing once. The specimen was CD8+ T cells from PBMCs. The chain joins TRBV19 to TRBJ1-1, with 11 positions matching TRBD1. The receptor was derived from a human donor with Susac syndrome. The CDR3 protein is CASSRTGGGNTEAFF. CDR3 in DNA: TGTGCCAGTAGTCGGACAGGGGGCGGGAACACTGAAGCTTTCTTT.